Below are 17 T cell receptor beta chains sequenced from a single sample in a study of post-analysis software for immune sequencing data. Findings of the study overall: Five TRBV segments were more frequent in patients than controls; TRBV5-6, TRBV5-1 and TRBV20-1 belonged to this group.

Antigens of these TCRs are unknown. cDNA libraries of TCR beta carried unique molecular identifiers. TCRdb reprocessed the PCR reads via MiXCR and lists one record per CDR3 protein. The sample carries 750,000 to 950,000 distinct CDR3 sequences, under 70% recorded once. The sample comprised blood. The receptors come from a girl aged 5-17 years with multiple sclerosis.

This clonotype was detected a few times. The V call is TRBV6-2 or TRBV6-3, the J call TRBJ2-5, with 9 positions matching TRBD2. The CDR3 is 13 amino acids. V lost 6 bases, J lost 3 bases, and 2 bases stayed unmatched. Germline V gene data show CDR1 as MNHEY and CDR2 as SVGEGT. CDR3 in DNA: TGTGCCAGCAGGGGACTAGCCGAAGAGACCCAGTACTTC. Translated, it gives CASRGLAEETQYF.

The rearrangement uses TRBV3-1 and TRBJ1-2; D gene unclear. The CDR3 covers 16 residues. Deletions cut 1 base from V and 2 bases from J, with 14 bases between. Germline V gives CDR1 LGHDT, CDR2 YNNKEL (reference sequence). CDR3 sequence reads: CASSQGRMAANYGYTF. DNA for the CDR3: TGTGCCAGCAGCCAAGGAAGGATGGCGGCCAACTATGGCTACACCTTC. The whole variable domain, remainder taken from reference TRBV3-1 and TRBJ1-2, is DTAVSQTPKYLVTQMGNDKSIKCEQNLGHDTMYWYKQDSKKFLKIMFSYNNKELIINETVPNRFSPKSPDKAHLNLHINSLELGDSAVYFCASSQGRMAANYGYTFGSGTRLTVV.

This chain's CDR3 is CSVEEGSGEKLFF. The DNA for the CDR3 is TGCAGCGTTGAAGAGGGATCGGGTGAAAAACTGTTTTTT. This chain uses TRBV29-1 with TRBJ1-4, with D unresolved. Germline CDR1 SQVTM, CDR2 ANQGSEA. V was trimmed by 0 bases and J by 7 bases, leaving 9 bases between them. The length of the CDR3 is 13 residues. Using reference TRBV29-1 and TRBJ1-4 for the parts outside the CDR3, the full variable domain is SAVISQKPSRDICQRGTSLTIQCQVDSQVTMMFWYRQQPGQSLTLIATANQGSEATYESGFVIDKFPISRPNLTFSTLTVSNMSPEDSSIYLCSVEEGSGEKLFFGSGTQLSVL.

V gene TRBV3-1 combines with J gene TRBJ2-5, with D possibly being TRBD1 (5 bases). The germline V gene has CDR1 LGHDT and CDR2 YNNKEL (reference sequence). V lost 3 bases, J lost 2 bases, and 7 bases lay in between. The CDR3 extends over 13 amino acids. CDR3: CASSQRQQETQYF. The DNA for the CDR3 is TGTGCCAGCAGCCAGAGACAGCAAGAGACCCAGTACTTC.

The rearrangement uses TRBV2 and TRBJ1-1; D unresolved. Germline V gene data show CDR1 as SNHLY and CDR2 as FYNNEI. Deletions cut 6 bases from V and 1 base from J, with 9 bases between. The CDR3 runs 13 residues. CDR3 DNA: TGTGCCAGCAGACTCGGGCAGAACACTGAAGCTTTCTTT. Its protein product is CASRLGQNTEAFF.

V gene TRBV28 combines with J gene TRBJ2-5, with 7 bases identical to TRBD1. The DNA end is more similar to TRBJ2-7, so the J call may be wrong. The CDR3 totals 14 residues. Looked up from germline, CDR1 is MDHEN and CDR2 is SYDVKM. CDR3 DNA: TGTGCCACTCTACTACAGGGGCGTCCCTACGAGCAGTACTTC. It codes for CATLLQGRPYEQYF.

This clonotype was counted a few times. CDR3 in amino acids: CASSYGGLAQETQYF. The CDR3 region has the DNA TGTGCCAGCAGTTACGGGGGACTAGCTCAAGAGACCCAGTACTTC. The rearrangement uses TRBV6-5 and TRBJ2-5, with 9 positions matching TRBD2. This CDR3 is 15 amino acids long. The ends lost 2 bases at V and 2 bases at J; junction bases unmatched: 3. Per germline, CDR1 MNHEY and CDR2 SVGAGI.

In DNA, the CDR3 is TGTGCCAGCAGCGTAGCACCGGGGACGAACACCGGGGAGCTGTTTTTT. The encoded protein is CASSVAPGTNTGELFF. The chain combines TRBV9 with TRBJ2-2, with D possibly TRBD2 on 5 matching bases. Per the germline V gene, CDR1 is SGDLS and CDR2 is YYNGEE. The CDR3 runs to 16 residues. With 0 bases removed from V and 0 bases from J, the gap between germline ends came to 9 bases.

V gene TRBV19 combines with J gene TRBJ2-1; tentatively, D is TRBD1 or TRBD2 (5 bases each). This CDR3 region has 14 residues. Germline V gene sequence: CDR1 LNHDA, CDR2 SQIVND (reference sequence). Trimming took off 4 bases at V and 4 bases at J, with 11 bases between the two ends. The CDR3 bases are TGTGCCAGTAGTACTGTTGGGACGTACAATGAGCAGTTCTTC. It encodes CASSTVGTYNEQFF.

The rearrangement uses TRBV2 and TRBJ2-6; no clear D gene. Germline-derived CDR1 and CDR2 are SNHLY and FYNNEI. V was cut by 7 bases and J by 0 bases, with 10 bases left in between. This CDR3 comprises 15 residues. The CDR3 bases are TGTGCCAGCAATAAAGGATCCTCTGGGGCCAACGTCCTGACTTTC. It codes for CASNKGSSGANVLTF.

This clonotype was seen more than once but under ten times. The chain joins TRBV5-1 to TRBJ2-7; TRBD1 or TRBD2 may be the D gene (5 bases each). V was clipped by 0 bases and J by 2 bases, with 9 bases between them. Per the germline V gene, CDR1 is SGHRS and CDR2 is YFSETQ. The CDR3 has 14 residues. In nucleotides, the CDR3 is TGCGCCAGCAGCTTGGCAGGGCGGGCCTACGAGCAGTACTTC. It encodes CASSLAGRAYEQYF.

V is TRBV20-1 and J is TRBJ2-1; 11 bases are a match to TRBD2. Germline values: CDR1 DFQATT, CDR2 SNEGSKA (reference sequence). The CDR3 contains 15 residues. After removal of 2 bases from V and 5 bases from J, the junction contained 5 bases not matched to a gene. CDR3 loop: CSARPVLAGDNEQFF. The CDR3 nucleotides read TGCAGTGCTAGACCGGTACTAGCGGGAGACAATGAGCAGTTCTTC.

In this sample, this clonotype turned up a few times. V gene TRBV7-8 combines with J gene TRBJ2-7, with 9 bases matching TRBD2. Germline V CDR1 and CDR2: SGHVS, FQNEAQ. With 5 bases clipped from V and 7 bases from J, the junction kept 12 bases outside the gene matches. There are 15 residues in the CDR3. CDR3: CASSEGASGAGEQYF. CDR3 DNA sequence: TGTGCCAGCAGCGAGGGCGCTAGCGGGGCCGGGGAGCAGTACTTC.

The chain joins TRBV10-3 to TRBJ2-1; D might be TRBD1 (6 bases). Germline V gene data show CDR1 as ENHRY and CDR2 as SYGVKD. This CDR3 is 13 amino acids long. V dropped 10 bases and J dropped 10 bases, with 20 bases sitting between them. In DNA, the CDR3 is TGTGCCAGCACCGGGACAAATATCCACGAGCAGTTCTTC. It encodes CASTGTNIHEQFF.

This rearrangement joins TRBV7-2 to TRBJ1-1; 9 positions match TRBD1. CDR3 length equals 12 residues. Germline CDR1 SGHTA, CDR2 FQGNSA. The trim removed 7 bases at V and 9 bases at J, leaving 6 bases unmatched. CDR3 sequence (DNA): TGTGCCAGCAACTACGGACAGGGGAAAGCTTTCTTT. Its translation: CASNYGQGKAFF. The full variable domain, rest sourced from reference TRBV7-2 and TRBJ1-1, is GAGVSQSPSNKVTEKGKDVELRCDPISGHTALYWYRQSLGQGLEFLIYFQGNSAPDKSGLPSDRFSAERTGGSVSTLTIQRTQQEDSAVYLCASNYGQGKAFFGQGTRLTVV.

The chain employs TRBV20-1 and TRBJ2-1; maybe TRBD1 (6 bases). CDR3 length: 15 residues. V was clipped by 0 bases and J by 8 bases, with 17 bases between them. Germline loops: CDR1 DFQATT, CDR2 SNEGSKA (reference sequence). The CDR3 region has the DNA TGCAGTGCTAGAGAAAGTTACCATGGGGGCTATGAGCAGTTCTTC. The encoded protein is CSARESYHGGYEQFF.

The rearrangement links TRBV29-1 to TRBJ1-2; tentatively, D is TRBD1 (5 bases). The CDR3 runs to 14 residues. Trimming left V 7 bases short and J 1 base short, with 16 bases between. Germline CDR1 and CDR2: SQVTM and ANQGSEA. This CDR3 reads CSAETRGGNYGYTF. CDR3 sequence (DNA): TGCAGCGCCGAGACCCGGGGGGGTAACTATGGCTACACCTTC.